This T cell receptor beta chain was captured by sequencing in a study of T cell responses to AZD1222 COVID-19 vaccine. General study points: Sampled repertoires all dated from after the peak T cell response.

Profiled with immunoSEQ multiplex PCR; TCRdb holds only in-frame clones, not every one. The sample has about 180,000 clones, about 86% seen once. Germline V gene sequence: CDR1 SGHTA, CDR2 FQGNSA. Trimming took off 1 base at V and 0 bases at J, with 9 bases between the two ends. The CDR3 is 16 residues long. Second-dose recipients at about 4 or about 12 weeks were treated as one pooled group. Details on this clone: No antigen is known for it.

This TCR was recovered from an adult who received the AZD1222 COVID-19 vaccine. The specimen comprised peripheral blood, sampled 28 days after the second AZD1222 dose. This chain links TRBV7-2 with TRBJ2-2, with D possibly being TRBD1 or TRBD2 (6 bases each). CDR3 protein: CASSLVGGPNTGELFF. CDR3 sequence (DNA): TGTGCCAGCAGCTTAGTGGGGGGCCCGAACACCGGGGAGCTGTTTTTT.